This entry concerns a single T cell receptor (beta chain). Its specific antigen is unknown. No base qualities exist here, and no much larger clone lies one base off it. Genomic DNA was extracted with the Qiagen DNeasy kit from unsorted PBMCs and from negatively selected CD4+ and CD8+ fractions. TCR beta CDR3 regions were amplified by immunoSEQ multiplex PCR using primers annealing to V and J segments. Amplification bias was minimized using a synthetic immune receptor repertoire, and residual bias was removed computationally after sequencing. Per the authors' processing: Repertoire diversity was quantified as the Shannon entropy index using custom Python scripts. Unsorted, CD4+ and CD8+ repertoires were analyzed separately, except in combined analyses where CD4+ and CD8+ sequences were merged in silico. A clone was considered expanded if an increase in frequency of at least 2-fold after treatment relative to C1D1 was found, and a pseudocount of 0.5 was applied to clones undetected at baseline. Clones with 0 or 1 copy at C1D1 were classified as singleton clones, and clones with 2 or more copies were classified as non-singleton clones. By matching protein sequences in sorted samples from the same patient, clones expanded in unsorted samples were annotated as CD4+, CD8+ or unknown. Wilcoxon tests were applied to paired samples to test diversity changes from C1D1 to C4D1. TCRdb limited this immuneACCESS table to in-frame rearrangements with V and J called. A share of clones is missing; checked studies link under half to unresolved V genes, and the rest is unexplained. The V and J calls and the clone size are those of that table, but D and trimming were determined from the DNA. In all, the sample holds about 30,000 clones, and about 70% of those were seen once. 3.5% to 4.5% of the sample is taken by the ten largest.

Reading the germline V gene (reference sequence) gives CDR1 SGHNT and CDR2 YYREEE. The CDR3 measures 14 amino acids from cysteine to phenylalanine. Kept here is only the CDR3 DNA, which spans 42 bases and is read in frame from base 1. Relative to germline, V is missing 4 bases and J is missing 2 bases, with 5 bases of the junction outside any gene match. This sample is drawn from a study of PD-1 blockade in classical Hodgkin lymphoma (dated by TCRdb to about 2020). Concerning the study at large: Nivolumab dosing was 3 mg/kg intravenously every 2 weeks, continuing until either disease progression or unacceptable toxicity. To define a peripheral blood immune signature of response to PD-1 blockade in classical Hodgkin lymphoma, the study combined TCR beta sequencing with CyTOF.

The full study reports these points: Baseline TCR diversity was reported to be lower in newly diagnosed patients than in healthy donors and to be lower still in relapsed/refractory patients. Only a single clinical trial cohort was studied, and what caused the repertoire differences, possibly disease activity or prior therapy, remained undefined. CD4+ but not CD8+ TCR diversity rose significantly by C4D1 (p=0.0027 vs p=0.16), most apparent in complete responders (p=0.02). Patients starting nivolumab less than 1 year after ASCT had lower diversity and were excluded from later analyses to avoid confounding by immune reconstitution. Trial patients with a complete response had baseline diversity similar to that of newly diagnosed patients, while partial responders and progressors had significantly lower diversity.

Sample time point, as interpreted from the label and publication: cycle 2 day 1 (C2D1) of nivolumab. All trial patients had relapsed after autologous stem cell transplantation, with cohorts A, B and C differing in prior brentuximab vedotin exposure. A total of over 55 patients with relapsed/refractory classical Hodgkin lymphoma made up the trial cohort, and each patient's best overall response was complete response, partial response or progressive disease. In the multi-cohort phase II CheckMate 205 trial, trial patients received single-agent nivolumab. An independent review committee assessed best overall response by applying the 2007 International Working Group response criteria. Trial PBMCs were collected immediately before nivolumab initiation (C1D1) and during therapy at cycle 2 day 1 and cycle 4 day 1. Peripheral blood was collected in 8 mL Vacutainer Cell Preparation Tubes, from which PBMCs were isolated by centrifugation and then cryopreserved.

The source is a human donor with classical Hodgkin lymphoma. The sample in question was peripheral blood mononuclear cells (PBMCs), obtained before the second cycle of nivolumab. Rearrangement joined TRBV5-4 to TRBJ2-7; a stretch of 8 junction bases matches TRBD1. The DNA sequence follows: TGTGCCAGCAGCCAATCAGGGGGCGCCTACGAGCAGTACTTC. Translated, it reads CASSQSGGAYEQYF.